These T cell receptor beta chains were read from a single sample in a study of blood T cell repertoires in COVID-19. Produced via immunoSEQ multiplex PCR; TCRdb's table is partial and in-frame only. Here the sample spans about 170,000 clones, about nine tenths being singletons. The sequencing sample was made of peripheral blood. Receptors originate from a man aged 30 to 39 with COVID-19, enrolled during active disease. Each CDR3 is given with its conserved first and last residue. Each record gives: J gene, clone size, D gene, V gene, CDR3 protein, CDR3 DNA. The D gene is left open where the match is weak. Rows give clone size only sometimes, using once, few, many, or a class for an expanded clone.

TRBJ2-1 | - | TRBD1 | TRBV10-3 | CAIRGRGQESYNEQFF | TGTGCCATCAGAGGGCGGGGACAGGAAAGTTACAATGAGCAGTTCTTC
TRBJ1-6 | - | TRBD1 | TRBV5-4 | CASSPGTVRGNSPLHF | TGTGCCAGCAGCCCAGGGACAGTGCGTGGTAATTCACCCCTCCACTTT
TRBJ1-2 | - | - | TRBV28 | CASSLDTGYGYTF | TGTGCCAGCAGTTTAGATACGGGGTATGGCTACACCTTC
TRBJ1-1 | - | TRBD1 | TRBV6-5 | CASSYSFGTGGFEAFF | TGTGCCAGCAGTTACTCTTTCGGGACAGGGGGGTTTGAAGCTTTCTTT
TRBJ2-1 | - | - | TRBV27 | CASSRRNEQFF | TGTGCCAGCAGCCGGAGGAATGAGCAGTTCTTC
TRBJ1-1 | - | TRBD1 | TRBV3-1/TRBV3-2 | CASSSRDRGVNTEAFF | TGTGCCAGCAGCTCCCGGGACAGGGGAGTAAACACTGAAGCTTTCTTT
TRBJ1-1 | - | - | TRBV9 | CASSVGGFGVEAFF | TGTGCCAGCAGCGTAGGCGGCTTCGGGGTGGAAGCTTTCTTT
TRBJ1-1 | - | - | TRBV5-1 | CASSLASLTGLGGGPNTEAFF | TGCGCCAGCAGCTTGGCGAGTCTAACAGGGTTGGGAGGGGGGCCGAACACTGAAGCTTTCTTT
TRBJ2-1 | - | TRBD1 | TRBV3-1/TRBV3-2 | CASSQDLRQGRNEQFF | TGTGCCAGCAGCCAAGATCTGAGACAGGGACGCAATGAGCAGTTCTTC
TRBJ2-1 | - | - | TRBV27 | CASSLGAEQFF | TGTGCCAGCAGTTTAGGGGCGGAGCAGTTCTTC
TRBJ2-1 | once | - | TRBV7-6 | CASSLVGGAGNEQFF | TGTGCCAGCAGCTTAGTAGGAGGGGCGGGAAATGAGCAGTTCTTC
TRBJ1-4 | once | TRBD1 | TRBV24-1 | CATSDLTGDIEKLFF | TGTGCCACCAGTGATCTCACAGGGGACATCGAAAAACTGTTTTTT
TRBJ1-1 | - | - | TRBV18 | CASSPQGLPEGEAFF | TGTGCCAGCTCACCTCAAGGTCTCCCGGAGGGTGAAGCTTTCTTT
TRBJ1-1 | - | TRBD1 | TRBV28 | CASSALTGERLGFTEAFF | TGTGCCAGCAGCGCACTTACAGGGGAAAGATTGGGTTTCACTGAAGCTTTCTTT
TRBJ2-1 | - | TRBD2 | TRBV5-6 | CASSGTLAGGSYNEQFF | TGTGCCAGCAGCGGAACCCTAGCGGGGGGCTCCTACAATGAGCAGTTCTTC
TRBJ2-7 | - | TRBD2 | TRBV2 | CASRGVAYEQYF | TGTGCCAGCCGGGGGGTGGCGTACGAGCAGTACTTC
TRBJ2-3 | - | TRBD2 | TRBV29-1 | CSVYLAGGTDTQYF | TGCAGCGTTTATCTAGCGGGAGGGACAGATACGCAGTATTTT
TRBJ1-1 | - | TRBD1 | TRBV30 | CAWSVPGQGPTRNTEAFF | TGTGCCTGGAGTGTCCCCGGACAGGGTCCAACGAGGAACACTGAAGCTTTCTTT
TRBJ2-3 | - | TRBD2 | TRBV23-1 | CASSQSLRREEYTDTQYF | TGCGCCAGCAGTCAATCGTTAAGACGGGAGGAATACACAGATACGCAGTATTTT
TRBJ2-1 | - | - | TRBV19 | CASSRLSGLQYNEQFF | TGTGCCAGTAGTAGACTCTCGGGACTCCAATACAATGAGCAGTTCTTC
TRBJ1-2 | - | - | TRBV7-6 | CASSLLMAGGPNYGYTF | TGTGCCAGCAGCTTACTAATGGCCGGAGGGCCCAACTATGGCTACACCTTC
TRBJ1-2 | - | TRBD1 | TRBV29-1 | CSFGQGGYGYTF | TGCAGCTTTGGACAGGGCGGCTATGGCTACACCTTC
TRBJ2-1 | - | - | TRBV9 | CASSVVADNEQFF | TGTGCCAGCAGCGTAGTGGCAGACAATGAGCAGTTCTTC
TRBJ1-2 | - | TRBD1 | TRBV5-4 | CASSLPLLNRDRVLGYTF | TGTGCCAGCAGCTTACCTCTGTTAAACCGGGACAGGGTGTTGGGCTACACCTTC
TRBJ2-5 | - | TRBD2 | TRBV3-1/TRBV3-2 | CASSQEASGSVTQYF | TGTGCCAGCAGCCAAGAGGCTAGCGGGAGCGTTACCCAGTACTTC
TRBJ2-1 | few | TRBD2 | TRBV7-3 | CASSFRTSGRGHEQFF | TGTGCCAGCAGCTTTCGGACTAGCGGGAGGGGGCATGAGCAGTTCTTC
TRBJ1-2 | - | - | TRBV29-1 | CSAAVLRLAGRSPNYGYTF | TGCAGCGCCGCCGTCTTAAGGTTGGCAGGTCGTTCTCCTAACTATGGCTACACCTTC
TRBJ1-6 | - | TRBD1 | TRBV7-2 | CASSLPRGQGVSPLHF | TGTGCCAGCAGCCTGCCGCGCGGACAGGGAGTCTCACCCCTCCACTTT
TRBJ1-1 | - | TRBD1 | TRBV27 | CASSDNPGTGGSTEAFF | TGTGCCAGCAGTGACAACCCCGGGACAGGGGGCTCCACTGAAGCTTTCTTT
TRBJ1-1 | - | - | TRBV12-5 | CASGFEYPGTEAFF | TGTGCTAGTGGTTTTGAGTACCCCGGCACTGAAGCTTTCTTT
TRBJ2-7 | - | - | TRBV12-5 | CASGFAGGSEQYF | TGTGCTAGTGGTTTTGCTGGGGGGTCGGAGCAGTACTTC
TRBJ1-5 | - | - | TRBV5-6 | CASSSQGLDQPQHF | TGTGCCAGCAGCTCGCAGGGTTTGGATCAGCCCCAGCATTTT
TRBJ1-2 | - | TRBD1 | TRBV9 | CASSAGDRGTYGYTF | TGTGCCAGCAGCGCGGGGGACAGGGGGACCTATGGCTACACCTTC